This T cell receptor (beta chain) was profiled in a study of tumor-infiltrating lymphocytes in primary liver carcinoma. General study results and limits: Researchers report that only about 7.5-24% of top clones turned up in all five tumor regions.

With respect to this clonotype: Its antigen is undetermined. The junction and the germline gene differ at one end; a read error may be behind it.

TCR beta cDNA was reverse-transcribed from about 500 ng of total RNA. The reaction used a constant-region primer and ProtoScript II reverse transcriptase. Nested multiplex PCR, run for three rounds with slightly modified ARM-PCR, yielded TCR beta libraries. A single record per CDR3 protein comes from TCRdb applying MiXCR to the multiplex PCR reads. The data contain roughly 50,000 distinct CDR3 sequences, around three quarters of them singletons. Each 20-30 mg portion of unsorted bulk tissue served as the source for co-extraction of RNA and DNA. The patients, who had chronic HBV infection, were treatment-naive (untreated). Every tumor contributed samples taken at five separate regions. The sequenced sample was liver tumor tissue from sampling region 2. The subset denotes: tumor region T2, inferior pole. This receptor was identified in a man in his forties or fifties with primary liver carcinoma and hepatitis B virus infection.

This chain's CDR3 is CAISYAVDGTGELFF. In DNA, the CDR3 is TGCGCCATCAGTTACGCAGTGGACGGCACCGGGGAGCTGTTTTTC. The chain uses TRBV6-5 and TRBJ2-2; D might be TRBD2 (5 bases). The CDR3 length is 15 residues. Looked up from germline, CDR1 is MNHEY and CDR2 is SVGAGI.